The subject of this entry is one TCR beta chain. The antigen is undetermined. The source of the sample is a study of post-analysis software for immune sequencing data. Notes on the study in general: There were five TRBV segments more frequent in patients than controls, and TRBV5-6, TRBV5-1 and TRBV20-1 were among them. Pronounced co-clustering by F measure was evident among identically batched samples. Among multiple sclerosis patients, normalized Chao1 diversity was significantly below that of controls.

The V and J ends lost 0 bases and 0 bases respectively, with 8 bases between them. Germline CDR1 is DFQATT and CDR2 is SNEGSKA (reference sequence). The CDR3 contains 14 residues. Carried by the TCR beta cDNA libraries were unique molecular identifiers. TCRdb processed the PCR reads anew with MiXCR; each CDR3 protein has one entry. The table shows roughly 800,000 distinct CDR3 sequences, with just under 30% occurring only once. The material sequenced was blood. This clonotype was sampled from a girl aged 10 to 17 with multiple sclerosis. The chain employs TRBV20-1 and TRBJ1-2; D gene unclear. The CDR3 region is CSARDRSTNYGYTF. CDR3 in DNA: TGCAGTGCTAGAGATCGATCGACTAACTATGGCTACACCTTC.